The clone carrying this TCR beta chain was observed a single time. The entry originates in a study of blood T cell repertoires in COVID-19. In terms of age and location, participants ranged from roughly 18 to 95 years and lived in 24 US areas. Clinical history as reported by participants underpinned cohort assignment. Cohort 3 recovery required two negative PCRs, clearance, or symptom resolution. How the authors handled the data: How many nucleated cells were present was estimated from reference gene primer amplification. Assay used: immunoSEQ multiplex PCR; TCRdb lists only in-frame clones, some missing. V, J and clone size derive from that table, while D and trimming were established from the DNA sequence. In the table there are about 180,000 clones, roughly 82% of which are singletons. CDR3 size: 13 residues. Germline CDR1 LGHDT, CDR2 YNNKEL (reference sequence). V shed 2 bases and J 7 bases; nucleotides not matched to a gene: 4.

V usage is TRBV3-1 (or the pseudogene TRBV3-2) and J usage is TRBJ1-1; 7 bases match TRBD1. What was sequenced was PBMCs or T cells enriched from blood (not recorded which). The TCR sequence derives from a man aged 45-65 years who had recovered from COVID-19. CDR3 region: CASSQHRDSEAFF. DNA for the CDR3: TGTGCCAGCAGCCAACACCGGGACAGTGAAGCTTTCTTT.